This T cell receptor beta chain was identified in a study of blood T cell repertoires in COVID-19. Original analysis: Estimates of nucleated cell counts were drawn from the amplification of reference gene primers. Generated by immunoSEQ multiplex PCR, the TCRdb table keeps only in-frame clones and is missing some. The V and J calls and clone size come from that table; D and trimming were worked out from the DNA. Altogether 150,000 to 200,000 clones are present, 70% to 90% being singletons, with the ten largest covering approximately 6.5%. Source material: peripheral blood. This clonotype was obtained from a woman over 75 in a cohort sampled during active or convalescent COVID-19.

DNA of the CDR3: TGTGCCAGCACCACAGTGGCCGAGCAGTACGTC. Residues: CASTTVAEQYV. The rearrangement links TRBV12-3 or TRBV12-4 to TRBJ2-7; D gene uncertain. V shed 7 bases and J shed 6 bases, with 10 bases lying between them. The CDR3 contains 11 residues.